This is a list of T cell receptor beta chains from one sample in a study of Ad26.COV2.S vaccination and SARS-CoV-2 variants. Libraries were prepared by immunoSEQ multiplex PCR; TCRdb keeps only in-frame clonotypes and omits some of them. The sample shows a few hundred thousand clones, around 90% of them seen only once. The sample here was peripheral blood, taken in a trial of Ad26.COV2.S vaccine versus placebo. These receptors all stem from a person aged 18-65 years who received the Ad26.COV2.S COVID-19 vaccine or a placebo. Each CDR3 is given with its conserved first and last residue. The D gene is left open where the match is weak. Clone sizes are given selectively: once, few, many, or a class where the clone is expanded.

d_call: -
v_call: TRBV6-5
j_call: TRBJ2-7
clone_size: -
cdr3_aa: CASSYTTGDYSYEQYF
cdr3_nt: TGTGCCAGCAGTTACACCACAGGGGACTACTCCTACGAGCAGTACTTC

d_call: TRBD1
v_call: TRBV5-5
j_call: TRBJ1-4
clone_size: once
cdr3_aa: CASSFPTGTGDEKLFF
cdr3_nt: TGTGCCAGCAGCTTTCCTACCGGGACAGGTGATGAAAAACTGTTTTTT

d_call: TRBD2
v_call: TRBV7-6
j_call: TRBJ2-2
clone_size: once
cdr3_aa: CASKLYGLAGGPGTGELFF
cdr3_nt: TGTGCCAGCAAACTATACGGACTAGCGGGGGGGCCGGGCACCGGGGAGCTGTTTTTT

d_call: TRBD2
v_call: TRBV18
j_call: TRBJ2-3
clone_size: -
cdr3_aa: CASSVLAGPFNTDTQYF
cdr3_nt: TGTGCCAGCTCCGTTTTAGCGGGGCCTTTTAACACAGATACGCAGTATTTT

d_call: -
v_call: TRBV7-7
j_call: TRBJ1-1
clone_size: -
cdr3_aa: CASSLDRDTEAFF
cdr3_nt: TGTGCTAGCAGCTTAGACCGGGACACTGAAGCTTTCTTT

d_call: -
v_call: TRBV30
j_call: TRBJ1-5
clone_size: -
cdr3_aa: CAWSNLGGGNQPQHF
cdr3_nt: TGTGCCTGGAGCAACCTTGGAGGTGGCAATCAGCCCCAGCATTTT

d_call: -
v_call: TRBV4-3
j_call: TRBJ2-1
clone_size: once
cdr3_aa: CASSQDRYEQFF
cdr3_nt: TGCGCCAGCAGCCAAGATCGGTATGAGCAGTTCTTC

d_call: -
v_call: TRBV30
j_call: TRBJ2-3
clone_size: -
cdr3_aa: CAWSTVLLPPDTQYF
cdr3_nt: TGTGCCTGGAGTACCGTGCTCCTACCTCCGGATACGCAGTATTTT

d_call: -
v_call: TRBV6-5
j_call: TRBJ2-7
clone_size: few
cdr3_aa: CASTQGNEQYF
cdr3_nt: TGTGCCAGCACACAGGGCAACGAGCAGTACTTC

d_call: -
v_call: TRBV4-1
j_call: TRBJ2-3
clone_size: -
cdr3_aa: CASSQDTTAPQYF
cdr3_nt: TGCGCCAGCAGCCAAGATACTACAGCCCCGCAGTATTTT

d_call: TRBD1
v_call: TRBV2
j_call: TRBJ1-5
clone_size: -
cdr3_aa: CASSKIRDRNQPQHF
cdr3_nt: TGTGCCAGCAGCAAAATCCGGGACAGGAATCAGCCCCAGCATTTT

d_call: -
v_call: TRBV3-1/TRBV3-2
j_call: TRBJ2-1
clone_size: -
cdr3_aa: CASSQDQREQFF
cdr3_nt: TGTGCCAGCAGCCAAGACCAGAGGGAGCAGTTCTTC

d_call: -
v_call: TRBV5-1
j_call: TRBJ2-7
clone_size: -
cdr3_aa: CASTPRGGRSYEQYF
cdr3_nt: TGCGCCAGCACCCCCAGGGGGGGCCGCTCCTACGAGCAGTACTTC

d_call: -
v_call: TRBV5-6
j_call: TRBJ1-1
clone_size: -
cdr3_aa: CASSLVTGIEGNTEAFF
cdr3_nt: TGTGCCAGCAGCTTGGTTACCGGGATTGAGGGAAACACTGAAGCTTTCTTT

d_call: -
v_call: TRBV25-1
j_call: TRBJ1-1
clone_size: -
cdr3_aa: CASSESRGVNTEAFF
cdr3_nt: TGTGCCAGCAGTGAATCCCGGGGGGTGAACACTGAAGCTTTCTTT

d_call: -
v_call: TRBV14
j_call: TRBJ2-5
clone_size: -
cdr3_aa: CASSQYLGLRGQETQYF
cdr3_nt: TGTGCCAGCAGCCAATATCTGGGCCTCAGAGGCCAAGAGACCCAGTACTTC

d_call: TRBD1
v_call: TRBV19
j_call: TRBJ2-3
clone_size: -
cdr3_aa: CASKQGTDTQYF
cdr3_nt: TGTGCCAGCAAACAGGGGACAGATACGCAGTATTTT

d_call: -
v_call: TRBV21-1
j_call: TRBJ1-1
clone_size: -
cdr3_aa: CASSNTGQGFEAFF
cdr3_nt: TGTGCCAGCAGCAACACCGGACAGGGCTTTGAAGCTTTCTTT

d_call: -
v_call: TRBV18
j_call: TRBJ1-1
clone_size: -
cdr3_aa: CASSPGDTEAFF
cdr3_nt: TGTGCCAGCTCACCAGGTGACACTGAAGCTTTCTTT

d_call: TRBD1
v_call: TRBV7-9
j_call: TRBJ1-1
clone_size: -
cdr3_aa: CASSFRGLNTEAFF
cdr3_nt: TGTGCCAGCAGCTTTAGGGGGCTGAACACTGAAGCTTTCTTT

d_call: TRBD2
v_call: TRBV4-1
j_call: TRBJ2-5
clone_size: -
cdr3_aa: CASSRLAETQYF
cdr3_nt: TGCGCCAGCAGCCGACTAGCAGAGACCCAGTACTTC

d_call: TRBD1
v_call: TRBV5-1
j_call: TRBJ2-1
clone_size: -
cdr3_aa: CASSFRQGPPGNEQFF
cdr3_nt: TGCGCCAGCAGCTTCCGACAGGGGCCTCCGGGGAATGAGCAGTTCTTC

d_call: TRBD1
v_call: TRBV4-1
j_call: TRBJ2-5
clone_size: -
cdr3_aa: CASSQAGRGGETQYF
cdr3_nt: TGCGCCAGCAGCCAAGCCGGCAGAGGGGGCGAGACCCAGTACTTC

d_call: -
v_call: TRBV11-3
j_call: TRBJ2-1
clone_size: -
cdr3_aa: CASSARQSSYNEQFF
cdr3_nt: TGTGCCAGCAGCGCGCGACAGAGCTCCTACAATGAGCAGTTCTTC

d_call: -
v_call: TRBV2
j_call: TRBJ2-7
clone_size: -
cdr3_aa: CASSESKGLPYEQYF
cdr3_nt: TGTGCCAGCAGTGAATCCAAGGGTCTCCCCTACGAGCAGTACTTC

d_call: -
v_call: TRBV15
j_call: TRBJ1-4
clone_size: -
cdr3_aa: CATSRDIETVSNEKLFF
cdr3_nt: TGTGCCACCAGCAGAGATATTGAGACAGTTTCTAATGAAAAACTGTTTTTT

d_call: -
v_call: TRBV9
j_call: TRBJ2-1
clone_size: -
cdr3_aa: CASSVAGDEQFF
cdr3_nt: TGTGCCAGCAGCGTAGCGGGGGATGAGCAGTTCTTC

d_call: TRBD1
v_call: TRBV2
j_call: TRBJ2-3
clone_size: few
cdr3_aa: CASRETRDRGDDTQYF
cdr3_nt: TGTGCCAGCAGGGAAACCCGGGACAGGGGAGACGATACGCAGTATTTT

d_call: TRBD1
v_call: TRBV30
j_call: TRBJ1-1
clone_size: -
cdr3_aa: CAWSVILGQGSIPFF
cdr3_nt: TGTGCCTGGAGCGTAATCTTGGGACAGGGGAGTATTCCTTTCTTT

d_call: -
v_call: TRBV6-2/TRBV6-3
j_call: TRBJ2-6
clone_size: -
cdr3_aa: CASSYASPGSGANVLTF
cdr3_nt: TGTGCCAGCAGTTACGCGTCGCCAGGGTCTGGGGCCAACGTCCTGACTTTC

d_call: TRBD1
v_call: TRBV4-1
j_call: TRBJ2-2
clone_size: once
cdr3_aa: CASSPPTGASTGELFF
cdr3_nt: TGCGCCAGCAGTCCTCCCACAGGGGCGAGCACCGGGGAGCTGTTTTTT

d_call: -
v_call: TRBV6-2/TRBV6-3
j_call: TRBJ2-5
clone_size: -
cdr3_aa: CASSYPDSQETQYF
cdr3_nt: TGTGCCAGCAGTTACCCCGACAGCCAAGAGACCCAGTACTTC

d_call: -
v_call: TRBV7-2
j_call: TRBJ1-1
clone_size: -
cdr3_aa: CASSLERPGWGLNTEAFF
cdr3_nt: TGTGCCAGCAGCTTAGAAAGGCCTGGTTGGGGGCTGAACACTGAAGCTTTCTTT

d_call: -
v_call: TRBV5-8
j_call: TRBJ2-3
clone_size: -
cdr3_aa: CASNRVADTQYF
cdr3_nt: TGTGCCAGCAACCGCGTAGCAGATACGCAGTATTTT

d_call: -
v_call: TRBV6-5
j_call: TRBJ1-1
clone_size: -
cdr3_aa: CASSYLGAGNTEAFF
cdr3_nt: TGTGCCAGCAGTTACCTCGGGGCTGGGAACACTGAAGCTTTCTTT

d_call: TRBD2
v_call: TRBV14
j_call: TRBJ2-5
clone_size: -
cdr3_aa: CASSWAGGPTYQETQYF
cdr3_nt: TGTGCCAGCAGCTGGGCGGGGGGACCCACCTACCAAGAGACCCAGTACTTC

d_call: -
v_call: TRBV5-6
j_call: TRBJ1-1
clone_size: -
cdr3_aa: CASSLISIPGTTEAFF
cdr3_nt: TGTGCCAGCAGCTTGATTTCGATCCCAGGGACCACTGAAGCTTTCTTT

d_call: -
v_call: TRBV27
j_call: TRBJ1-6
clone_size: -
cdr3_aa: CASSFRISSYNSPLHF
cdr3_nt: TGTGCCAGCAGTTTCAGGATTAGCTCCTATAATTCACCCCTCCACTTT

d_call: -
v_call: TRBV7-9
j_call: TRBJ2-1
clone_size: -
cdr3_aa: CASSLDPQGNEQFF
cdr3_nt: TGTGCCAGCAGCTTAGATCCCCAGGGTAATGAGCAGTTCTTC

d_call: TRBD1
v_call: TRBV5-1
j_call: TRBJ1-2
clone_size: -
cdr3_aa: CASSPGQANYGYTF
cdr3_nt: TGCGCCAGCAGCCCGGGACAGGCGAACTATGGCTACACCTTC

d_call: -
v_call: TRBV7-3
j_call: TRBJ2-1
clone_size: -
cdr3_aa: CASSPRGTGWNEQFF
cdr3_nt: TGTGCCAGCAGCCCCCGGGGGACCGGGTGGAATGAGCAGTTCTTC

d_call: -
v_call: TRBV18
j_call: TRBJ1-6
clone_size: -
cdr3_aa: CASSPPGTRANSPLHF
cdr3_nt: TGTGCCAGCTCACCACCCGGGACGCGAGCGAATTCACCCCTCCACTTT

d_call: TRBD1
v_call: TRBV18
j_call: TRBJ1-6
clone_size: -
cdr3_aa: CASSPTSRGLNSPLHF
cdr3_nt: TGTGCCAGCTCACCAACCAGCAGGGGGCTTAATTCACCCCTCCACTTT

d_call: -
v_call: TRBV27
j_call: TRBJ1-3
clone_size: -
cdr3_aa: CASSLLPPETLGNTIYF
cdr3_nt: TGTGCCAGCAGTTTACTGCCTCCGGAGACACTCGGAAACACCATATATTTT

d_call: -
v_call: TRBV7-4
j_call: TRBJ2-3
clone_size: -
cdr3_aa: CASSPETADTQYF
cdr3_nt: TGTGCCAGCAGCCCCGAGACAGCAGATACGCAGTATTTT

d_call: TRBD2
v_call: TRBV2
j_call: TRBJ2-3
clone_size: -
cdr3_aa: CASRGTSGYTDTQYF
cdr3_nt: TGTGCCAGCAGGGGGACTAGCGGGTACACAGATACGCAGTATTTT

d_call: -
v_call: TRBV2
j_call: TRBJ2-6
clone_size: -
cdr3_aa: CASSNWAGANVLTF
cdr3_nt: TGTGCCAGCAGTAACTGGGCAGGGGCCAACGTCCTGACTTTC

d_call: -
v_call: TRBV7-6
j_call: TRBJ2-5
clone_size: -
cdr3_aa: CASSLEIRGLLQYF
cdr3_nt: TGTGCCAGCAGCTTAGAGATCAGGGGACTCCTCCAGTACTTC

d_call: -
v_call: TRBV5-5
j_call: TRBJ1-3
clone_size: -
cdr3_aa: CASSLYARGGNTIYF
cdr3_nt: TGTGCCAGCAGCTTATATGCGAGAGGTGGAAACACCATATATTTT

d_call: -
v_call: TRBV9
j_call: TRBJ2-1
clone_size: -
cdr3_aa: CASSIRGENPYNEQFF
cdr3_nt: TGTGCCAGCAGCATTAGAGGGGAAAACCCCTACAATGAGCAGTTCTTC

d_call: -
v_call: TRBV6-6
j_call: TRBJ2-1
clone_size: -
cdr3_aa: CASSPGTEQFF
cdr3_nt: TGTGCCAGCAGTCCCGGGACCGAGCAGTTCTTC